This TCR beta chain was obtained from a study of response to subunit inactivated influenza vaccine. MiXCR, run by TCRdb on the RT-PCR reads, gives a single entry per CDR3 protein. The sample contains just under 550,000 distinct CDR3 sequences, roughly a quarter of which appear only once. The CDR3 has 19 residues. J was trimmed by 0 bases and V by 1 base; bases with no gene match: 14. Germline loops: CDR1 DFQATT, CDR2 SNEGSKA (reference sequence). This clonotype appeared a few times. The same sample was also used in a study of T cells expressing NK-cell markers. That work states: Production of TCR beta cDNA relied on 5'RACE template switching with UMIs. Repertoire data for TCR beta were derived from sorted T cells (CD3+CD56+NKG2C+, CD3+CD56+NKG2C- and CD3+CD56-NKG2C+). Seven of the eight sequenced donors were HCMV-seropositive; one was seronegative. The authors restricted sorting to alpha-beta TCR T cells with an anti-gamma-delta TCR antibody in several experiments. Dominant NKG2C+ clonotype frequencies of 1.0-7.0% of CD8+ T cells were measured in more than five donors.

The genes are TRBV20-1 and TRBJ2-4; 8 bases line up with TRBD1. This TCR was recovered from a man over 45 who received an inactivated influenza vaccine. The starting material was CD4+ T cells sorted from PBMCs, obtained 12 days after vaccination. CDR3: CSARAAAGQELLAKNIQYF. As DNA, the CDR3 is TGCAGTGCTAGAGCGGCGGCGGGACAGGAATTACTAGCCAAAAACATTCAGTACTTC.